This T cell receptor beta chain emerged from a study of shared clonotypes between healthy human individuals. Study at large: Per donor, three plates held CD4 naive cells, three held CD4 memory, two held CD8 naive and one held CD8 memory.

In the original processing: From ImmunoSEQ came sequences covering only the junction and carrying no quality scores, so filtering differed. Assay: immunoSEQ multiplex PCR; the TCRdb copy retains only in-frame clones and omits some. The V and J calls and clone size were taken over from that table, and D and trimming were inferred from the DNA. The sample has approximately 720,000 clones; roughly nine tenths are singletons. The naive CD8 population came from CD45RO-negative cells selected for CCR7, without terminally differentiated effector memory CD45RA+ cells. The origin of this receptor is a man aged 25-40 years in good health. The specimen sequenced was naive CD8+ T cells sorted from blood.

The CDR3 DNA reads TGCGCCAGCAGCCAAGTACTAGCGGCCTACGAGCAGTACTTC. This gives the protein CASSQVLAAYEQYF. The chain employs TRBV4-1 and TRBJ2-7, with 8 bases fitting TRBD2. Germline V gene sequence: CDR1 MGHRA, CDR2 YSYEKL. The CDR3 loop spans 14 amino acids. J lost 2 bases, V lost 1 base, and 1 base had no gene match.